A single sample gave rise to the 15 T cell receptor beta chains below, sequenced in a study of T cells in Graves' hyperthyroidism and ophthalmopathy. TCR beta CDR3 regions were amplified from RNA. First-round RT-PCR targeting the TCR CDR3 was performed with the HTBI primer set. TCRdb passed the multiplex PCR reads through MiXCR, listing each CDR3 protein once. This repertoire shows around 290,000 distinct CDR3 sequences, about 13% found once; its top ten account for less than 8%. The sample comprised blood. These receptors all come from a woman aged 40 to 55 with Graves' hyperthyroidism.

This clonotype was seen a few times. The rearrangement links TRBV19 to TRBJ1-5; tentative D call: TRBD1 (5 bases). This CDR3 region has 12 residues. V lost 7 bases and J lost 6, with 10 bases in between. Germline values: CDR1 LNHDA, CDR2 SQIVND (reference sequence). The CDR3 region has the DNA TGTGCCAGTATGGAGAGGGGTCAGCCCCAGCATTTT. This sequence encodes CASMERGQPQHF.

This clonotype was picked up a small number of times. The V call is TRBV30, the J call TRBJ1-1, with D tentatively TRBD1 (6 bases). This CDR3 comprises 12 residues. The germline V gene encodes CDR1 GTSNPN and CDR2 SVGIG (reference sequence). Trimming removed 6 bases at V and 8 bases at J, with 16 bases between. CDR3 nucleotides: TGTGCCTGTAGTAGGGGGAGGAAGGAAGCTTTCTTT. Translating gives CACSRGRKEAFF.

This clonotype was observed many times. The chain combines TRBV2 with TRBJ2-2, with 8 bases lining up with TRBD1. Germline assignment: CDR1 SNHLY and CDR2 FYNNEI. The CDR3 has 19 amino acids. V lost 5 bases to trimming and J lost 0 bases; unmatched junction nucleotides: 14. CDR3 protein: CASSLGQGEVASNTGELFF. CDR3 in DNA: TGTGCCAGCAGTCTAGGACAGGGTGAAGTAGCGTCGAACACCGGGGAGCTGTTTTTT.

At least ten counts were recorded for this clonotype. The gene calls are TRBV2 and TRBJ2-2; 8 bases agree with TRBD1. CDR3 length: 14 residues. V dropped 6 bases and J dropped 2; count of bases not matched to a gene: 2. The germline gives CDR1 SNHLY, CDR2 FYNNEI. The CDR3 here is CASRDRANTGELFF. CDR3 nucleotide sequence: TGTGCCAGCAGGGACAGGGCAAACACCGGGGAGCTGTTTTTT.

This clonotype was seen at least ten times. The V call is TRBV7-6, the J call TRBJ1-2; 7 bases fit TRBD1. CDR1 and CDR2 from the germline V gene are SGHVS and FNYEAQ. CDR3 length: 14 residues. The J segment lost 8 bases and the V segment lost 5 bases, leaving 11 bases of the junction unmatched. The CDR3 bases are TGTGCCAGCAGCACCACCGGACAGGACAGCGGCTACACCTTC. Its protein is CASSTTGQDSGYTF.

Ten or more counts support this clonotype. The chain has TRBV2 and TRBJ1-4; D is perhaps TRBD1 (5 bases). Per germline, CDR1 SNHLY and CDR2 FYNNEI. The CDR3 covers 10 residues. V dropped 4 bases and J dropped 15 bases, with 9 bases sitting between them. CDR3 sequence: CASSAGTLFF. In DNA form, the CDR3 reads TGTGCCAGCAGTGCCGGGACTTTGTTTTTT. Supplemented by reference TRBV2 and TRBJ1-4, the full variable domain reads EPEVTQTPSHQVTQMGQEVILRCVPISNHLYFYWYRQILGQKVEFLVSFYNNEISEKSEIFDDQFSVERPDGSNFTLKIRSTKLEDSAMYFCASSAGTLFFGSGTQLSVL.

Concerning this clonotype itself: This may be a read error: a much more frequent sequence differs by one nucleotide. The chain carries TRBV12-3 or TRBV12-4 and TRBJ1-1; the D gene is possibly TRBD1 (6 bases). CDR3 size: 14 residues. The CDR3 region has the DNA TGTGCCAGCAGTTCTACAGGGTTCAGCACTGAAGCTTCCTTT. This codes for CASSSTGFSTEASF.

A few counts support this clonotype. A single base separates this from a much larger clone, so it may be a read error. The chain couples TRBV11-2 to TRBJ1-5, with D unclear. The ends were cut back, 1 base at V and 6 bases at J, with 13 bases in the middle. This CDR3 region has 15 residues. The germline CDR1 and CDR2 sequences are SGHAT and FQNNGV. The CDR3 coding sequence is TGTGCCAGCAGCTTAGGAAGTTCGGTCAGTCAGCCCCAGCATTTT. This codes for CASSLGSSVSQPQHF.

This chain links TRBV14 with TRBJ1-3; D is ambiguous. The CDR3 loop spans 17 amino acids. Germline V gives CDR1 SGHDN, CDR2 FVKESK. Trimming removed 1 base from V and 1 base from J, with 14 bases in between. CDR3 sequence: CASSQAYSDGSGNTIYF. The CDR3 DNA follows: TGTGCCAGCAGCCAAGCCTATTCGGACGGATCTGGAAACACCATATATTTT. The full variable domain, in which reference TRBV14 and TRBJ1-3 provide the parts outside the CDR3, is EAGVTQFPSHSVIEKGQTVTLRCDPISGHDNLYWYRRVMGKEIKFLLHFVKESKQDESGMPNNRFLAERTGGTYSTLKVQPAELEDSGVYFCASSQAYSDGSGNTIYFGEGSWLTVV.

This clonotype has ten or more counts. The J gene is TRBJ2-2, the V gene TRBV7-2, with no clear D. Germline V lookup: CDR1 SGHTA, CDR2 FQGNSA. Trimming left V 5 bases short and J 0 bases short, with 10 bases between. The CDR3 covers 15 residues. The CDR3 region is CASSPFAANTGELFF. The CDR3 DNA reads TGTGCCAGCAGCCCCTTTGCGGCGAACACCGGGGAGCTGTTTTTT.

This clonotype was observed many times. The J gene is TRBJ2-7, the V gene TRBV27, with D possibly TRBD2 on 5 matching bases. This CDR3 has 17 amino acids. The germline V gene encodes CDR1 MNHEY and CDR2 SMNVEV (reference sequence). V gave up 6 bases and J gave up 0 bases, with 21 bases separating them. The CDR3 DNA sequence: TGTGCCAGCAGCCCCTTCCTTGGTTCCGGGGACTCCTACGAGCAGTACTTC. This encodes CASSPFLGSGDSYEQYF.

Regarding this clonotype: This could be a read error, since a much larger clone is one nucleotide away. This sequence joins TRBV27 and TRBJ2-5, with D hard to call. Germline loops: CDR1 MNHEY, CDR2 SMNVEV (reference sequence). The V gene lost 5 bases and the J gene lost 2 bases, with 12 bases spanning the gap. CDR3 length equals 14 residues. The CDR3 DNA sequence: TGTGCCAGCAGTGACCCGCCCCCACAAGAGACCCAGTACTTC. Amino acid sequence: CASSDPPPQETQYF.

This clonotype was recorded many times. The gene calls are TRBV6-1 and TRBJ2-7; 7 positions agree with TRBD1. This CDR3 spans 13 amino acids. Per the germline V gene, CDR1 is MNHNS and CDR2 is SASEGT. With V trimmed by 8 bases and J by 3 bases, 7 bases remained unmatched. CDR3 nucleotides: TGTGCCAGCGGAACAGGGGACATCTACGAGCAGTACTTC. This translates into CASGTGDIYEQYF.

Notes on this clonotype: A read error may be the cause here, since a much bigger clone is one base away. The chain recombines TRBV3-1 with TRBJ2-7; no definite D call. V was cut by 5 bases and J by 5 bases, with 16 bases left in between. The CDR3 is 14 residues long. Germline loops: CDR1 LGHDT, CDR2 YNNKEL (reference sequence). CDR3 bases: TGTGCCAGCAGCTCCACTGGTGCCAGCGACGAGCAGTACTTC. Residues: CASSSTGASDEQYF.

This clonotype appeared many times. The chain carries TRBV15 and TRBJ1-5; 10 bases match TRBD1. V was pared by 3 bases and J by 7 bases, with 9 bases of the junction left unmatched. Germline CDR1 reads LNHNV; CDR2 reads YYDKDF (reference sequence). The CDR3 extends over 16 amino acids. The CDR3 nucleotides are TGTGCCACCAGCAGTGGCGGGACAGGGGTCGGGCAGCCCCAGCATTTT. Residues: CATSSGGTGVGQPQHF.